Each of the 5 T cell receptor beta chains below was sequenced from the same sample in a study of blood T cell repertoires in COVID-19. Using immunoSEQ multiplex PCR, the repertoire was profiled, and TCRdb retains in-frame clones only, with some absent. Here the sample spans about 260,000 clones, roughly four fifths being singletons. The sequenced sample was PBMCs or T cells enriched from blood (not recorded which). The receptors derive from a man aged 25 to 45 with acute COVID-19.

The gene calls are TRBV4-3 and TRBJ1-1; unclear D gene. There are 13 residues in the CDR3. CDR1 and CDR2 from the germline V gene are LGHNA and YSLEER. The V end lost 1 base, the J end lost 4 bases, and 7 bases lay between the germline ends. The CDR3 loop reads CASSQAAATEAFF. The CDR3 nucleotides read TGCGCCAGCAGCCAAGCGGCGGCCACTGAAGCTTTCTTT.

This chain connects TRBV30 to TRBJ1-2; D ambiguous. This CDR3 has 12 residues. The germline V gene encodes CDR1 GTSNPN and CDR2 SVGIG (reference sequence). Trimming stripped 0 bases from V and 5 bases from J, with 7 bases between. DNA for the CDR3: TGTGCCTGGAGTGTCAACGGTTATGGCTACACCTTC. This gives the protein CAWSVNGYGYTF. Full variable domain (remainder filled in from reference TRBV30 and TRBJ1-2): SQTIHQWPATLVQPVGSPLSLECTVEGTSNPNLYWYRQAAGRGLQLLFYSVGIGQISSEVPQNLSASRPQDRQFILSSKKLLLSDSGFYLCAWSVNGYGYTFGSGTRLTVV.

The chain couples TRBV18 to TRBJ1-4; TRBD1 might be the D (6 bases). The germline CDR1 and CDR2 sequences are KGHSH and LQKENI. V was shortened by 6 bases and J by 5 bases, with 10 bases between the two germline ends. CDR3 size: 13 residues. The chain's CDR3 is CASSTGRNEKLFF. CDR3 bases: TGTGCCAGCTCGACAGGTCGAAATGAAAAACTGTTTTTT.

This clone was seen just once. This rearrangement joins TRBV9 to TRBJ2-2; 8 bases map to TRBD2. The V gene's germline CDR1 is SGDLS and CDR2 YYNGEE. The CDR3 extends over 15 amino acids. With 4 bases clipped from V and 0 bases from J, the junction kept 2 bases outside the gene matches. The chain's CDR3 is CASSSGLANTGELFF. CDR3 DNA sequence: TGTGCCAGCAGCTCGGGACTAGCGAACACCGGGGAGCTGTTTTTT. Filled out from reference TRBV9 and TRBJ2-2, the complete variable domain reads DSGVTQTPKHLITATGQRVTLRCSPRSGDLSVYWYQQSLDQGLQFLIQYYNGEERAKGNILERFSAQQFPDLHSELNLSSLELGDSALYFCASSSGLANTGELFFGEGSRLTVL.

This sequence joins TRBV7-8 and TRBJ1-3; D call uncertain. The CDR3 is 14 amino acids. Trimming took off 5 bases at V and 0 bases at J, with 8 bases between the two ends. Germline CDR1 is SGHVS and CDR2 is FQNEAQ. CDR3 nucleotide sequence: TGTGCCAGCAGCCGCGAGGCCTCTGGAAACACCATATATTTT. It translates to CASSREASGNTIYF.